Presented here are 5 T cell receptor beta chains from one specimen sequenced in a study of a mutant IDH1 vaccine in newly diagnosed glioma. TCRdb's copy holds only in-frame clones and misses some; the assay was immunoSEQ multiplex PCR. The sample lists 50,000 to 60,000 clones, roughly nine tenths seen once, with roughly 2.3% in the top ten. The time point: week 11, during vaccination. A 20-mer mutant IDH1 peptide at 300 ug was injected subcutaneously with topical imiquimod. Antigens for these TCRs are unknown. Sequencing used PBMCs, obtained from a glioma patient whose treatment included an IDH1 peptide vaccine. The receptors stem from a man between 45 and 60 years old with glioma.

The chain employs TRBV7-3 and TRBJ2-1; 14 bases agree with TRBD2. J lost 6 bases, V lost 5 bases, and 6 bases had no gene match. CDR1 and CDR2 (germline): SGHTA, FQGTGA. The CDR3 covers 16 residues. The DNA of the CDR3 is TGTGCCAGCAGCGGGTGGACTAGCGGGAGGCTCAATGAGCAGTTCTTC. It codes for CASSGWTSGRLNEQFF.

V gene TRBV4-3 combines with J gene TRBJ1-1; 8 bases align to TRBD1. The CDR3 spans 15 residues. Germline V lookup: CDR1 LGHNA, CDR2 YSLEER. The ends lost 3 bases at V and 1 base at J; junction bases unmatched: 4. The CDR3: CASSHDGQGNTEAFF. The CDR3 DNA sequence: TGCGCCAGCAGCCATGATGGACAGGGGAACACTGAAGCTTTCTTT.

The chain recombines TRBV5-1 with TRBJ2-2, with 9 bases that match TRBD2. V gave up 4 bases and J gave up 8 bases; unmatched junction bases: 12. The CDR3 extends over 16 amino acids. Germline CDR1 reads SGHRS; CDR2 reads YFSETQ. The CDR3, as DNA: TGCGCCAGCAGCACGGGACTAGCCCTAGTTGGTGGGGAGCTGTTTTTT. Translating gives CASSTGLALVGGELFF.

J is TRBJ2-3 and V is TRBV5-5; possibly TRBD1 for D (6 bases). V was pared by 7 bases and J by 4 bases, with 22 bases between. Germline V lookup: CDR1 SGHKS, CDR2 YYEKEE (reference sequence). The CDR3 extends over 16 amino acids. CDR3: CASFLTGTPRADTQYF. CDR3 nucleotides: TGTGCCAGCTTCTTAACCGGGACACCCAGGGCAGATACGCAGTATTTT.

The chain couples TRBV9 to TRBJ2-2; 7 positions agree with TRBD2. CDR3 length: 17 amino acids. Looked up from germline, CDR1 is SGDLS and CDR2 is YYNGEE. J gave up 8 bases and V 3 bases, and 16 bases lay outside the gene matches. CDR3 sequence (DNA): TGTGCCAGCAGCGAGGGCTCTGGAGGGAGCGGGGCGGGGGAGCTGTTTTTT. It is translated as CASSEGSGGSGAGELFF.